These 20 T cell receptor beta chains were all obtained from the same sample, sequenced in a study of beta chain features in type 1 diabetes. Study results and caveats: Among patients with Type 1 diabetes, TCRB CDR3s were moderately but significantly shorter in every one of the four CD4+ subsets.

cDNA synthesis used the whole RNA isolate, giving expressed TCRB sequences. TCRdb's table, derived via immunoSEQ multiplex PCR, lists solely in-frame clones and lacks some. The data contain some 270,000 clones, around 9.9% of them singletons. Their antigen targets remain unknown. The sequenced material came from naive CD4+ T cells from blood. All receptors derive from a man in his thirties or forties with type 1 diabetes.

This clone has a handful of counts. The rearrangement uses TRBV28 and TRBJ2-5, with 7 nucleotides matching TRBD1. Germline CDR1 MDHEN, CDR2 SYDVKM. The CDR3 has 16 residues. Germline trimming cut 5 bases from V and 0 bases from J; bases unmatched to any gene: 9. The CDR3 protein is CASSPTGTAYQETQYF. CDR3 in DNA: TGTGCCAGCAGTCCCACCGGGACAGCGTACCAAGAGACCCAGTACTTC.

This rearrangement joins TRBV11-2 to TRBJ2-7; D unresolved. The CDR3 is made up of 12 amino acids. V was shortened by 4 bases and J by 8 bases, with 12 bases between the two germline ends. The germline V gene encodes CDR1 SGHAT and CDR2 FQNNGV. The CDR3 here is CASSSLSRQQYF. The CDR3 nucleotides are TGTGCCAGCAGCTCCCTATCGAGGCAGCAGTACTTC.

The chain couples TRBV7-9 to TRBJ2-4, with D maybe TRBD2 (7 bases). V was trimmed by 4 bases and J by 3 bases, leaving 16 bases between them. The CDR3 sequence is 16 residues long. The germline V gene encodes CDR1 SEHNR and CDR2 FQNEAQ (reference sequence). DNA of the CDR3: TGTGCCAGCAGCTGGGGGGGACAACCCTTCAAAAACATTCAGTACTTC. Its protein product is CASSWGGQPFKNIQYF.

This clone was observed a handful of times. The chain has TRBV2 and TRBJ1-3, with D unclear. The CDR3 sequence is 15 residues long. Germline loops: CDR1 SNHLY, CDR2 FYNNEI. Trimming pared 4 bases from V and 1 base from J, leaving 11 bases between. CDR3 loop: CASSGDGLSGNTIYF. The CDR3 DNA sequence: TGTGCCAGCAGTGGTGACGGACTATCTGGAAACACCATATATTTT.

This clone occurred a few times. The chain has TRBV5-1 and TRBJ2-7; possible D gene TRBD2, 5 bases. Germline V gene data show CDR1 as SGHRS and CDR2 as YFSETQ. The V end lost 4 bases, the J end lost 5 bases, and 13 bases lay between the germline ends. The CDR3 spans 13 residues. CDR3 in amino acids: CASSVGVGNEQYF. DNA of the CDR3: TGCGCCAGCAGCGTAGGCGTCGGGAACGAGCAGTACTTC.

The V and J genes are TRBV6-5 and TRBJ1-2; D perhaps matches TRBD1 (5 bases). The CDR3 is 14 residues long. The V gene's germline CDR1 is MNHEY and CDR2 SVGAGI. The ends were cut back, 6 bases at V and 2 bases at J, with 13 bases in the middle. CDR3 residues: CASRDGHSNYGYTF. DNA of the CDR3: TGTGCCAGCAGAGACGGACACTCAAACTATGGCTACACCTTC.

This chain links TRBV7-8 with TRBJ2-7, with TRBD1 matching over 9 bases. The CDR3 runs 15 residues. Germline V gives CDR1 SGHVS, CDR2 FQNEAQ. V trimming: 4 bases; J trimming: 5 bases; junction bases outside the gene matches: 9. This CDR3 is CASSSPRDRAHEQYF. The CDR3 nucleotides are TGTGCCAGCAGCTCCCCCCGGGACAGGGCCCACGAGCAGTACTTC. The variable domain in full, with the rest retrieved from reference TRBV7-8 and TRBJ2-7, is GAGVSQSPRYKVAKRGQDVALRCDPISGHVSLFWYQQALGQGPEFLTYFQNEAQLDKSGLPSDRFFAERPEGSVSTLKIQRTQQEDSAVYLCASSSPRDRAHEQYFGPGTRLTVT.

The rearrangement joins TRBV5-1 to TRBJ2-6, with a weak D call TRBD1 (6 bases). The CDR3 has 20 residues. Germline V CDR1 and CDR2: SGHRS, YFSETQ. Between the trimmed V and J ends, which lost 3 bases and 0 bases, there was a span of 22 bases. In DNA, the CDR3 is TGCGCCAGCAGCTCTAGGACAGTAGGGATTAAGGGCTCTGGGGCCAACGTCCTGACTTTC. Residues: CASSSRTVGIKGSGANVLTF. The entire variable domain, with the rest obtained from reference TRBV5-1 and TRBJ2-6, is as follows: KAGVTQTPRYLIKTRGQQVTLSCSPISGHRSVSWYQQTPGQGLQFLFEYFSETQRNKGNFPGRFSGRQFSNSRSEMNVSTLELGDSALYLCASSSRTVGIKGSGANVLTFGAGSRLTVL.

The chain combines TRBV6-5 with TRBJ1-1, with 8 bases matching TRBD1. Germline CDR1 is MNHEY and CDR2 is SVGAGI. The length of the CDR3 is 15 residues. V trimming: 0 bases; J trimming: 5 bases; junction bases outside the gene matches: 5. The CDR3 DNA reads TGTGCCAGCAGTTACTCAGGGACAGGTACAACTGAAGCTTTCTTT. It codes for CASSYSGTGTTEAFF.

In its sample, this clone was seen a few times. The sample contains more than one DNA sequence encoding this CDR3. V is TRBV9 and J is TRBJ2-1; a weak D match, TRBD2 (5 bases). The CDR3 spans 15 residues. From germline, CDR1 is SGDLS and CDR2 YYNGEE. V was shortened by 0 bases and J by 0 bases, with 7 bases between the two germline ends. CDR3 nucleotides: TGTGCCAGCAGCGTAGCCGGGGACTCCTACAATGAGCAGTTCTTC. Its translation is CASSVAGDSYNEQFF.

V and J are TRBV7-3 and TRBJ2-7, with D perhaps matching TRBD1 (6 bases). The CDR3 loop spans 13 amino acids. The V end lost 5 bases, the J end lost 5 bases, and 13 bases lay between the germline ends. CDR1 is SGHTA, CDR2 FQGTGA, per germline. The CDR3 sequence is CASSPRGYDEQYF. The CDR3 DNA is TGTGCCAGCAGCCCTAGGGGGTACGACGAGCAGTACTTC.

CDR3 DNA: TGTGCCAGCAGCTTGCCAGGCATTGATGGCTACACCTTC. Encoded protein: CASSLPGIDGYTF. This chain connects TRBV5-6 to TRBJ1-2; D not certain. CDR3 length: 13 amino acids. The V gene's germline CDR1 is SGHDT and CDR2 YYEEEE. The V end lost 1 base, the J end lost 6 bases, and 10 bases lay between the germline ends.

The V call is TRBV19, the J call TRBJ1-2, with 8 bases aligning to TRBD1. This CDR3 comprises 13 residues. With V trimmed by 7 bases and J by 4 bases, 5 bases remained unmatched. Germline V gene data show CDR1 as LNHDA and CDR2 as SQIVND (reference sequence). CDR3 sequence reads: CASTLDRGYGYTF. The CDR3 DNA sequence: TGTGCCAGTACGCTAGACAGGGGCTATGGCTACACCTTC.

V gene TRBV7-2 combines with J gene TRBJ2-1, with 7 nucleotides matching TRBD1. V dropped 0 bases and J dropped 7; count of bases not matched to a gene: 9. CDR3 length equals 16 residues. CDR1 and CDR2 from the germline V gene are SGHTA and FQGNSA. In DNA form, the CDR3 reads TGTGCCAGCAGCTTAGCGTCCGGGACAGCTGTGAATGAGCAGTTCTTC. This translates into CASSLASGTAVNEQFF.

The table lists this clone with a few counts. The chain combines TRBV28 with TRBJ2-1, with D tentatively TRBD2 (7 bases). Germline V gene lookup returns CDR1 MDHEN and CDR2 SYDVKM. Deletions cut 5 bases from V and 3 bases from J, with 17 bases between. The CDR3 is 16 amino acids. Written as DNA, the CDR3 is TGTGCCAGCAGTCCCTATGAGGGGGGGATCTACAATGAGCAGTTCTTC. Protein sequence: CASSPYEGGIYNEQFF.

V gene TRBV2 combines with J gene TRBJ1-5; no clear D. The CDR3 extends over 14 amino acids. In germline, CDR1 is SNHLY, CDR2 FYNNEI. Trimming cost V 5 bases and J 6 bases, with 14 bases left between them. CDR3 protein: CASSQGRNAQPQHF. Here the CDR3 DNA reads TGTGCCAGCAGTCAAGGCAGGAACGCTCAGCCCCAGCATTTT.

The rearrangement links TRBV2 to TRBJ2-1; TRBD1 matches at 7 bases. Germline CDR1 is SNHLY and CDR2 is FYNNEI. This CDR3 region has 13 residues. The J segment lost 7 bases and the V segment lost 3 bases, leaving 3 bases of the junction unmatched. In nucleotides, the CDR3 is TGTGCCAGCAGTGACCGGGACAGTAATGAGCAGTTCTTC. Amino acids: CASSDRDSNEQFF.

This clone was found a few times. The chain employs TRBV18 and TRBJ1-1; no clear D gene. The CDR3 consists of 13 residues. The germline V gene encodes CDR1 KGHSH and CDR2 LQKENI. Trimming shortened V by 3 bases and J by 1 base, and 6 bases separated the two germline ends. CDR3 nucleotides: TGTGCCAGCTCACCTAACACGAACACTGAAGCTTTCTTT. As protein: CASSPNTNTEAFF.

J is TRBJ2-5 and V is TRBV5-1; 10 nucleotides line up with TRBD2. V lost 0 bases and J lost 2; bases outside the gene matches: 7. In germline, CDR1 is SGHRS, CDR2 YFSETQ. The CDR3 is made up of 17 amino acids. The CDR3 DNA sequence: TGCGCCAGCAGCTTGGGAGAGCGGGGGGGGAGACAAGAGACCCAGTACTTC. The encoded protein is CASSLGERGGRQETQYF.

This clone was detected a few times. The chain has TRBV19 and TRBJ1-6; 8 positions agree with TRBD1. CDR3 size: 14 residues. CDR1 LNHDA and CDR2 SQIVND come from the germline V gene (reference sequence). The J segment lost 11 bases and the V segment lost 6 bases, leaving 9 bases of the junction unmatched. CDR3 in DNA: TGTGCCAGTAGCACAGGACAGGGACGGCCACCCCTCCACTTT. It yields the protein CASSTGQGRPPLHF.